The 8 T cell receptor beta chains given below trace back to one sample, sequenced in a study of shared clonotypes between healthy human individuals. Generated by immunoSEQ multiplex PCR, the TCRdb table keeps only in-frame clones and is missing some. The profile covers a few hundred thousand clones, with around 86% appearing a single time and roughly 15% taken by the ten largest. Sequenced: memory CD8+ T cells sorted from blood. Indicated subset: CD45RO+ cells pooled with CCR7-negative TemRA cells. The source is a man in his late teens or twenties in good health.

The gene calls are TRBV11-2 and TRBJ2-7, with TRBD2 identical over 7 bases. V gave up 5 bases and J gave up 0 bases; unmatched junction bases: 7. Germline CDR1 reads SGHAT; CDR2 reads FQNNGV. The CDR3 length is 15 residues. CDR3 DNA: TGTGCCAGCAGCGTCCACGGGACTAACTCCTACGAGCAGTACTTC. Translating it yields CASSVHGTNSYEQYF. Together with reference TRBV11-2 and TRBJ2-7, the CDR3 gives the full variable domain: EAGVAQSPRYKIIEKRQSVAFWCNPISGHATLYWYQQILGQGPKLLIQFQNNGVVDDSQLPKDRFSAERLKGVDSTLKIQPAKLEDSAVYLCASSVHGTNSYEQYFGPGTRLTVT.

The J gene is TRBJ2-5, the V gene TRBV29-1, with 7 nucleotides matching TRBD1. The CDR3 consists of 19 residues. Germline loops: CDR1 SQVTM, CDR2 ANQGSEA. Trimming took 0 bases from V and 0 from J; bases not matched to a gene: 16. The CDR3 protein is CSVEDPRTGRDWYQETQYF. The CDR3 bases are TGCAGCGTTGAAGATCCTAGGACAGGACGCGATTGGTACCAAGAGACCCAGTACTTC.

This clone was found once. Other DNA sequences in the sample encode the same CDR3. This sequence joins TRBV2 and TRBJ1-5; D is ambiguous. With 3 bases removed from V and 0 bases from J, the gap between germline ends came to 6 bases. CDR3 length: 14 amino acids. CDR1 and CDR2 from the germline V gene are SNHLY and FYNNEI. The CDR3 sequence: CASSDGDSNQPQHF. The CDR3 nucleotides are TGTGCCAGCAGTGATGGCGATAGCAATCAGCCCCAGCATTTT.

The chain couples TRBV9 to TRBJ1-2; D ambiguous. This CDR3 is 16 amino acids long. CDR1 is SGDLS and CDR2 is YYNGEE in the germline V gene. Trimming shortened V by 0 bases and J by 2 bases, and 14 bases separated the two germline ends. The chain's CDR3 is CASSVDHRWPNYGYTF. The CDR3 nucleotides read TGTGCCAGCAGCGTAGATCATAGGTGGCCCAACTATGGCTACACCTTC.

The V call is TRBV6-1, the J call TRBJ1-1; D is ambiguous. Germline V gene lookup returns CDR1 MNHNS and CDR2 SASEGT. This CDR3 contains 14 residues. V lost 5 bases, J lost 4 bases, and 14 bases lay in between. The CDR3 DNA is TGTGCCAGCAGTTGGACGGACCTCGGCACTGAAGCTTTCTTT. This sequence encodes CASSWTDLGTEAFF.

The chain carries TRBV7-9 and TRBJ2-5, with 8 bases that match TRBD1. Per the germline V gene, CDR1 is SEHNR and CDR2 is FQNEAQ (reference sequence). The J segment lost 3 bases and the V segment lost 2 bases, leaving 2 bases of the junction unmatched. The CDR3 runs to 14 residues. The CDR3: CASSLLTGEETQYF. The CDR3 nucleotides read TGTGCCAGCAGCTTATTGACAGGGGAAGAGACCCAGTACTTC.

This chain connects TRBV14 to TRBJ2-1; D remains ambiguous. The CDR3 is 17 residues long. The germline V and J ends were trimmed by 4 bases and 10 bases, with 26 bases remaining between them. Germline V gene lookup returns CDR1 SGHDN and CDR2 FVKESK. In DNA, the CDR3 is TGTGCCAGCAGCCTCACGGCTGACTGGAGAACGAATGGGGAGCAGTTCTTC. This gives the protein CASSLTADWRTNGEQFF.

V and J are TRBV5-4 and TRBJ2-7; 9 bases match TRBD1. The CDR3 runs 16 residues. V trimming: 5 bases; J trimming: 1 base; junction bases outside the gene matches: 10. Germline V gene lookup returns CDR1 SGHNT and CDR2 YYREEE (reference sequence). The CDR3: CASSALGTGYSYEQYF. As DNA, the CDR3 is TGTGCCAGCAGTGCGTTGGGGACAGGGTATTCCTACGAGCAGTACTTC. Using reference TRBV5-4 and TRBJ2-7 for the parts outside the CDR3, the full variable domain is ETGVTQSPTHLIKTRGQQVTLRCSSQSGHNTVSWYQQALGQGPQFIFQYYREEENGRGNFPPRFSGLQFPNYSSELNVNALELDDSALYLCASSALGTGYSYEQYFGPGTRLTVT.